Described below is a single T cell receptor (beta chain) sequence and its context. This entry is derived from a study of siplizumab effects on memory and regulatory T cells. Measured with immunoSEQ multiplex PCR; TCRdb has only the in-frame clones, and not every one. This sample has roughly 100,000 clones, with roughly 90% found just once. Germline CDR1 is SGHTA and CDR2 is FQGTGA. The CDR3 runs to 16 residues. Trimming removed 1 base from V and 0 bases from J; junction bases left unmatched: 5. Sequenced material: CD4+ T cells sorted from blood. The chain joins TRBV7-3 to TRBJ2-7, with TRBD2 matching over 8 bases. The sequence came from a human donor in good health. The CDR3 region is CASSLSSSGGSYEQYF. The CDR3 DNA is TGTGCCAGCAGCTTAAGTTCCAGCGGGGGCTCCTACGAGCAGTACTTC.